This TCR beta chain was sequenced for a study of blood T cell repertoires in COVID-19. The overall study: Spain, Italy and the United States supplied samples that represented acute and convalescent COVID-19. Sources were T cells, B-cell-depleted T cells, or PBMCs; the material itself was cDNA or gDNA.

The J segment lost 6 bases and the V segment lost 1 base, leaving 9 bases of the junction unmatched. The germline V gene encodes CDR1 LGHDT and CDR2 YNNKEL (reference sequence). The CDR3 runs 18 residues. In the study's own analysis: Estimation of nucleated cell counts was performed using reference gene primer amplification. Data came from immunoSEQ multiplex PCR; TCRdb stores just in-frame clones and leaves some out. V and J calls plus clone size are reproduced from that table; the DNA served to infer D and trimming. The data show fewer than 90,000 clones, about 95% seen once. Sequencing input: peripheral blood. The origin of this receptor is a human donor with active COVID-19. The donor label of this sample is uncertain. The V and J genes are TRBV3-1 (or the pseudogene TRBV3-2) and TRBJ2-3; 14 nucleotides match TRBD2. The CDR3 sequence is CASSQAGLAGGIGDTQYF. DNA for the CDR3: TGTGCCAGCAGCCAAGCCGGACTAGCGGGAGGCATAGGGGATACGCAGTATTTT.